This T cell receptor beta chain was documented in a study of cytomegalovirus exposure and HLA in healthy donors. Use of 60 Vbeta and 13 Jbeta primers characterized the PCR. Only in-frame clones appear in the TCRdb table, and some are missing; sequencing was by immunoSEQ multiplex PCR. Of around 250,000 clones in the sample, approximately 80% are singletons; the top ten hold less than 9%. Trimming pared 6 bases from V and 0 bases from J, leaving 23 bases between. Germline CDR1 and CDR2: MDHEN and SYDVKM. The CDR3 has 18 residues. Samples came from healthy bone marrow donors. V usage is TRBV28 and J usage is TRBJ1-1; a possible D gene is TRBD1 (5 bases). The sequenced sample consisted of PBMCs. The sequence was obtained from a woman aged 55-70 years in good health and CMV-seropositive. The CDR3 DNA reads as TGTGCCAGCAGCCCCATCGGGGGGTGGGGACTTTTGAACACTGAAGCTTTCTTT. It yields the protein CASSPIGGWGLLNTEAFF.